The T cell receptor (beta chain) described here comes from a study of T cells in tuberculosis. The CDR3 runs to 13 residues. Deletions cut 2 bases from V and 5 bases from J, with 9 bases between. In germline, CDR1 is GTSNPN, CDR2 SVGIG (reference sequence). To note about this clone: What it recognizes is unknown.

Study-wide results and limits: Smaller alpha distances in active tuberculosis partly reflected shorter CDR3-alpha lengths.

Unsorted cryopreserved PBMC were sequenced, averaging around 100,000 T cells per clinical donor. Assay: immunoSEQ multiplex PCR; the TCRdb copy retains only in-frame clones and omits some. The data show tens of thousands of clones, with approximately 93% seen just once and approximately 8.1% held by the top ten. Sequencing used PBMCs. The clonotype comes from a donor aged 10 to 29 with latent tuberculosis or without tuberculosis infection. The genes are TRBV30 and TRBJ2-2, with D maybe TRBD1 (6 bases). DNA for the CDR3: TGTGCCTGGAGTCCTCAGGGGACCGGGGAGCTGTTTTTT. This sequence encodes CAWSPQGTGELFF.